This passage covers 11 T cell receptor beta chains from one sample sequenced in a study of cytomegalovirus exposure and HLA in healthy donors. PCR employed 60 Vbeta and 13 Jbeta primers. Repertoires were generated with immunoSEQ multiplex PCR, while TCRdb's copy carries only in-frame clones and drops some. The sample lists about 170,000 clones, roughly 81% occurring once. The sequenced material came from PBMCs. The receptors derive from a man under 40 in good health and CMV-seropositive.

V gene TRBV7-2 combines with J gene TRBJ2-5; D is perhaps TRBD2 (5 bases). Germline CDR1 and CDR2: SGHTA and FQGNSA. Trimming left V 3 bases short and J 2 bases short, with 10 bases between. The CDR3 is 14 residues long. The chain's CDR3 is CASSFTRGQETQYF. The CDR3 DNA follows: TGTGCCAGCAGCTTCACTAGAGGTCAAGAGACCCAGTACTTC.

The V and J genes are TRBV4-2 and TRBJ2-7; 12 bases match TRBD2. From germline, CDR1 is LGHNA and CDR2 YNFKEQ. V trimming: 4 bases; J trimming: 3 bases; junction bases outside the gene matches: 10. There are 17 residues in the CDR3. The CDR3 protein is CASSPAPTSGRLYEQYF. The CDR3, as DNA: TGTGCCAGCAGCCCAGCCCCCACTAGCGGGAGGCTCTACGAGCAGTACTTC.

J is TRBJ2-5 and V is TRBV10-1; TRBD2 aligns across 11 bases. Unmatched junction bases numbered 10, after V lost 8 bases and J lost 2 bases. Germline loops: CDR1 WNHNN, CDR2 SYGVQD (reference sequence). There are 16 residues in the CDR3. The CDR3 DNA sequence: TGCGCCAGCCCCTATACGACTAGCGGGATACAAGAGACCCAGTACTTC. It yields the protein CASPYTTSGIQETQYF.

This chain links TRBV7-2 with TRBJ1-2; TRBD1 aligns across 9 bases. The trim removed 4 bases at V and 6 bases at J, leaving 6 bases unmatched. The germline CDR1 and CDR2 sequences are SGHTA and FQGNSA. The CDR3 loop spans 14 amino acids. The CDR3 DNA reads TGTGCCAGCAGCTACGAGGGACAGGGCGATGGCTACACCTTC. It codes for CASSYEGQGDGYTF.

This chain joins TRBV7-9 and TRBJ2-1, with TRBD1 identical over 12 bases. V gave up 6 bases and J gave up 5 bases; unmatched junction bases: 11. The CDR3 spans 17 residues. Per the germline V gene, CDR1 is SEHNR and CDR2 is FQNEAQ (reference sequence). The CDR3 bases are TGTGCCAGCAGTTCAAACCTTGGGACAGGGGGCAACAATGAGCAGTTCTTC. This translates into CASSSNLGTGGNNEQFF. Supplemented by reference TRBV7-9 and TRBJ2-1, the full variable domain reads DTGVSQNPRHKITKRGQNVTFRCDPISEHNRLYWYRQTLGQGPEFLTYFQNEAQLEKSRLLSDRFSAERPKGSFSTLEIQRTEQGDSAMYLCASSSNLGTGGNNEQFFGPGTRLTVL.

CDR3 bases: TGTGCCAGCTCTCCTTCGGACTTGGCCTACGAGCAGTACGTC. Translated: CASSPSDLAYEQYV. The chain carries TRBV18 and TRBJ2-7, with a weak D call TRBD2 (5 bases). Trimming pared 6 bases from V and 2 bases from J, leaving 14 bases between. Germline values: CDR1 KGHSH, CDR2 LQKENI. CDR3 size: 14 residues.

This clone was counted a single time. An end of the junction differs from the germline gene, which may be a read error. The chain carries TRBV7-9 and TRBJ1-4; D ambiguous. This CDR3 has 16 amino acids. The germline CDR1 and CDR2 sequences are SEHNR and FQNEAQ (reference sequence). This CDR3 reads CSSSLLEAATNEKLFF. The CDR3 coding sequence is TGTTCCAGCAGCTTATTGGAGGCGGCAACTAATGAAAAACTGTTTTTT. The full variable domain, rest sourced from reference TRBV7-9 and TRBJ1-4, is DTGVSQNPRHKITKRGQNVTFRCDPISEHNRLYWYRQTLGQGPEFLTYFQNEAQLEKSRLLSDRFSAERPKGSFSTLEIQRTEQGDSAMYLCSSSLLEAATNEKLFFGSGTQLSVL.

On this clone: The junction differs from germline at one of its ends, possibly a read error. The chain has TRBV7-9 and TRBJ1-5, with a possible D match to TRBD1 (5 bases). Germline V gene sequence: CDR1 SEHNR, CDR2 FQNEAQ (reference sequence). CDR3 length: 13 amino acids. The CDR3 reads CSSSNQGGQPQHF. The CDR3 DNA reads TGTTCCAGCAGCAACCAGGGAGGCCAGCCCCAGCATTTT. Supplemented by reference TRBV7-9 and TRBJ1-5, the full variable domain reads DTGVSQNPRHKITKRGQNVTFRCDPISEHNRLYWYRQTLGQGPEFLTYFQNEAQLEKSRLLSDRFSAERPKGSFSTLEIQRTEQGDSAMYLCSSSNQGGQPQHFGDGTRLSIL.

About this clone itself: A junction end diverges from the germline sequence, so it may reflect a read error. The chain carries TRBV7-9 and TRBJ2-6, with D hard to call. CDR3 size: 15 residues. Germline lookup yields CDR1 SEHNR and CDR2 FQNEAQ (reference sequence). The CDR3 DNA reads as TGTTCCAGCAGCTTGAGGCTCCCTGGGGCCAACGTCCTGACTTTC. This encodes CSSSLRLPGANVLTF.

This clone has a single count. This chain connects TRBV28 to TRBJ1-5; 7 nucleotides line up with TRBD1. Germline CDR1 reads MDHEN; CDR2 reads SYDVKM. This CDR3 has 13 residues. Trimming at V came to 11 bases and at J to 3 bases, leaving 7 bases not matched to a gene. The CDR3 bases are TGTGCCCTGGGGACAGTCACCAATCAGCCCCAGCATTTT. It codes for CALGTVTNQPQHF. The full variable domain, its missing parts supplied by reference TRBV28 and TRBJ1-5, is DVKVTQSSRYLVKRTGEKVFLECVQDMDHENMFWYRQDPGLGLRLIYFSYDVKMKEKGDIPEGYSVSREKKERFSLILESASTNQTSMYLCALGTVTNQPQHFGDGTRLSIL.

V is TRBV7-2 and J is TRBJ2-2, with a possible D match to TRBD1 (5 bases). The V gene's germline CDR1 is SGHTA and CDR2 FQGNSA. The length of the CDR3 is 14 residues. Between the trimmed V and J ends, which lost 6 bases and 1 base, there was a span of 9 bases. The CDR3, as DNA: TGTGCCAGCAGTTCCACAGGGAACACCGGGGAGCTGTTTTTT. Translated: CASSSTGNTGELFF.